These 18 T cell receptor beta chains were all obtained from the same sample, sequenced in a study of technical replicates of blood from several donors. Using immunoSEQ multiplex PCR, the repertoire was profiled, and TCRdb retains in-frame clones only, with some absent. The table has around 83,000 clones, 90% to 95% seen once. What was sequenced was T cells isolated from PBMCs. The receptors derive from a human donor in good health.

The chain joins TRBV28 to TRBJ2-1, with TRBD2 identical over 14 bases. The germline gives CDR1 MDHEN, CDR2 SYDVKM. J lost 0 bases, V lost 8 bases, and 9 bases had no gene match. This CDR3 comprises 18 residues. CDR3 in amino acids: CASPPGLAGAGSYNEQFF. The CDR3, as DNA: TGTGCCAGCCCCCCGGGACTAGCGGGAGCGGGCTCCTACAATGAGCAGTTCTTC.

This chain uses TRBV6-5 with TRBJ2-7; possible D gene TRBD1, 6 bases. The germline V and J ends were trimmed by 4 bases and 6 bases, with 19 bases remaining between them. The CDR3 runs 15 residues. The germline gives CDR1 MNHEY, CDR2 SVGAGI. The chain's CDR3 is CASSSHSQGDREQYF. The DNA of the CDR3 is TGTGCCAGCAGTTCCCACTCACAGGGTGACCGCGAGCAGTACTTC.

This rearrangement joins TRBV4-1 to TRBJ2-3; 7 bases fit TRBD2. Per the germline V gene, CDR1 is MGHRA and CDR2 is YSYEKL. CDR3 size: 14 residues. With V trimmed by 8 bases and J by 3 bases, 8 bases remained unmatched. CDR3 in DNA: TGCGCCAGCCGCTCGGGAGGAGGAACAGATACGCAGTATTTT. This gives the protein CASRSGGGTDTQYF.

The chain combines TRBV5-1 with TRBJ2-7; a possible D gene is TRBD2 (5 bases). The length of the CDR3 is 13 residues. Germline-derived CDR1 and CDR2 are SGHRS and YFSETQ. V was clipped by 0 bases and J by 3 bases, with 7 bases between them. The CDR3 nucleotides read TGCGCCAGCAGCTTGGTTACTAGCTACGAGCAGTACTTC. It encodes CASSLVTSYEQYF.

This chain connects TRBV18 to TRBJ1-1, with D possibly being TRBD1 (5 bases). Germline CDR1 KGHSH, CDR2 LQKENI. The V and J ends lost 1 base and 6 bases respectively, with 15 bases between them. This CDR3 contains 15 residues. In nucleotides, the CDR3 is TGTGCCAGCTCACCACTAACCGCGGGGGGACCTGAAGCTTTCTTT. It encodes CASSPLTAGGPEAFF.

This chain uses TRBV5-4 with TRBJ2-7; D is uncertain. CDR1 SGHNT and CDR2 YYREEE come from the germline V gene (reference sequence). The V end was cut by 4 bases, the J end by 3 bases, with 14 bases between. There are 14 residues in the CDR3. In DNA, the CDR3 is TGTGCCAGCAGCCGTGGAGATACAAACTACGAGCAGTACTTC. Encoded protein: CASSRGDTNYEQYF. Variable domain in full (rest from reference TRBV5-4 and TRBJ2-7): ETGVTQSPTHLIKTRGQQVTLRCSSQSGHNTVSWYQQALGQGPQFIFQYYREEENGRGNFPPRFSGLQFPNYSSELNVNALELDDSALYLCASSRGDTNYEQYFGPGTRLTVT.

The genes are TRBV6-1 and TRBJ2-1; the D gene is possibly TRBD1 (7 bases). V lost 3 bases, J lost 5 bases, and 20 bases lay in between. CDR1 and CDR2 from the germline V gene are MNHNS and SASEGT. The CDR3 extends over 17 amino acids. The CDR3 here is CASSDRETGLRNNEQFF. CDR3 nucleotides: TGTGCCAGCAGTGACCGGGAGACAGGGCTGCGAAACAATGAGCAGTTCTTC.

V and J are TRBV27 and TRBJ2-1, with TRBD2 identical over 11 bases. The CDR3 covers 15 residues. CDR1 and CDR2 (germline): MNHEY, SMNVEV (reference sequence). Trimming took 5 bases from V and 9 from J; bases not matched to a gene: 9. The CDR3 nucleotides read TGTGCCAGCAGTCCAACTAGCGGGAGTTTAAGTGAGCAGTTCTTC. Translated, it gives CASSPTSGSLSEQFF.

The chain is built from TRBV6-5 and TRBJ2-2; D is ambiguous. V was shortened by 6 bases and J by 4 bases, with 15 bases between the two germline ends. The CDR3 consists of 15 residues. Germline CDR1 reads MNHEY; CDR2 reads SVGAGI. CDR3 bases: TGTGCCAGCAGACGCTTTTCCATAGTCACCGGGGAGCTGTTTTTT. This translates into CASRRFSIVTGELFF.

The chain couples TRBV2 to TRBJ2-5, with D possibly being TRBD2 (6 bases). CDR1 and CDR2 from the germline V gene are SNHLY and FYNNEI. CDR3 length: 17 residues. Trimming took 4 bases from V and 4 from J, leaving 22 bases between them. The CDR3 DNA reads TGTGCCAGCAGTGTGTACAGGAGGGGCAACCTCCGAGAGACCCAGTACTTC. Translating it yields CASSVYRRGNLRETQYF.

V gene TRBV7-9 combines with J gene TRBJ1-1; D remains ambiguous. This CDR3 is 12 amino acids long. Trimming cost V 5 bases and J 5 bases, with 9 bases left between them. Germline lookup yields CDR1 SEHNR and CDR2 FQNEAQ (reference sequence). The CDR3 sequence is CASSRIQTEAFF. As DNA, the CDR3 is TGTGCCAGCAGCAGAATACAGACTGAAGCTTTCTTT.

On this clone itself: The identical CDR3 is also encoded by other nucleotide sequences in the sample. The genes are TRBV6-5 and TRBJ2-7, with 7 bases matching TRBD1. Germline CDR1 and CDR2: MNHEY and SVGAGI. Trimming cost V 5 bases and J 2 bases; bases outside gene matches: 3. CDR3 size: 13 residues. The CDR3 region has the DNA TGTGCCAGCAGTCGACAGGGTACCTACGAGCAGTACTTC. This codes for CASSRQGTYEQYF.

The J gene is TRBJ2-3, the V gene TRBV19; 10 nucleotides match TRBD2. This CDR3 region has 15 residues. J gave up 4 bases and V 4 bases, and 5 bases lay outside the gene matches. Per germline, CDR1 LNHDA and CDR2 SQIVND (reference sequence). The CDR3 loop reads CASSKSGGAADTQYF. As DNA, the CDR3 is TGTGCCAGTAGTAAGAGCGGGGGGGCTGCAGATACGCAGTATTTT.

This clone was detected only once. The rearrangement links TRBV11-2 to TRBJ1-6, with TRBD1 identical over 8 bases. CDR3 size: 14 residues. Germline loops: CDR1 SGHAT, CDR2 FQNNGV. After removal of 5 bases from V and 8 bases from J, the junction contained 5 bases not matched to a gene. CDR3 protein: CASSLGQVYSPLHF. The CDR3 nucleotides are TGTGCCAGCAGCCTGGGACAGGTTTATTCACCCCTCCACTTT.

The chain carries TRBV27 and TRBJ2-5, with TRBD2 matching 13 bases. Looked up from germline, CDR1 is MNHEY and CDR2 is SMNVEV (reference sequence). The CDR3 is made up of 14 amino acids. V trimming: 5 bases; J trimming: 5 bases; junction bases outside the gene matches: 2. In DNA form, the CDR3 reads TGTGCCAGCAGTCCGACTAGCGGGAGGGAGACCCAGTACTTC. It yields the protein CASSPTSGRETQYF.

The chain uses TRBV30 and TRBJ1-1; D unclear. Trimming cost V 0 bases and J 7 bases, with 6 bases left between them. CDR1 and CDR2 from the germline V gene are GTSNPN and SVGIG (reference sequence). CDR3 length equals 11 residues. The CDR3 sequence is CAWSVLGEAFF. CDR3 bases: TGTGCCTGGAGTGTACTAGGTGAAGCTTTCTTT.

The chain is built from TRBV7-9 and TRBJ2-7; D is possibly TRBD2 (6 bases). The CDR3 length is 13 residues. The V end lost 4 bases, the J end lost 3 bases, and 10 bases lay between the germline ends. Germline lookup yields CDR1 SEHNR and CDR2 FQNEAQ (reference sequence). The CDR3 spells CASSYQGGYEQYF. Here the CDR3 DNA reads TGTGCCAGCAGCTACCAGGGAGGCTACGAGCAGTACTTC.

The J gene is TRBJ2-5, the V gene TRBV7-9, with D possibly matching TRBD2 (7 bases). This CDR3 has 16 residues. V lost 5 bases and J lost 3, with 19 bases in between. Germline lookup yields CDR1 SEHNR and CDR2 FQNEAQ (reference sequence). CDR3 in amino acids: CASSPRGGQFKETQYF. Written as DNA, the CDR3 is TGTGCCAGCAGCCCGAGGGGGGGTCAATTTAAAGAGACCCAGTACTTC.